Each of the 27 T cell receptor beta chains below was sequenced from the same sample in a study of blood T cells in healthy people across ages. The second PCR ran about 6 to 11 cycles with a sample-barcoded 5' primer and J-beta primers. TCRdb re-derived calls from the 5' RACE reads in MiXCR, one entry per CDR3 protein. There are about 2 million distinct CDR3 sequences in the sample; approximately 50% occur only once, and less than 2.5% lies in the top ten. Material: blood. The receptors here all came from a woman aged 40 to 50 in good health.

Only a few counts were recorded for this clonotype. The chain couples TRBV20-1 to TRBJ2-3, with D possibly matching TRBD2 (5 bases). Trimming cost V 5 bases and J 2 bases, with 14 bases left between them. This CDR3 has 14 residues. Germline V CDR1 and CDR2: DFQATT, SNEGSKA (reference sequence). DNA of the CDR3: TGCAGTGCTCCTCGACCGGGGTACACAGATACGCAGTATTTT. This codes for CSAPRPGYTDTQYF.

This clonotype was counted only a few times. V is TRBV28 and J is TRBJ1-1, with 9 bases that match TRBD1. Trimming took 6 bases from V and 1 from J; bases not matched to a gene: 9. The CDR3 totals 16 residues. CDR1 and CDR2 from the germline V gene are MDHEN and SYDVKM. The CDR3 spells CASRPLQGARNTEAFF. The CDR3 region has the DNA TGTGCCAGCAGGCCGTTACAGGGGGCAAGGAACACTGAAGCTTTCTTT. Combining the CDR3 with reference TRBV28 and TRBJ1-1 gives the whole variable domain DVKVTQSSRYLVKRTGEKVFLECVQDMDHENMFWYRQDPGLGLRLIYFSYDVKMKEKGDIPEGYSVSREKKERFSLILESASTNQTSMYLCASRPLQGARNTEAFFGQGTRLTVV.

J is TRBJ2-5 and V is TRBV20-1, with D possibly being TRBD1 (5 bases). The CDR3 contains 16 residues. V was shortened by 5 bases and J by 1 base, with 20 bases between the two germline ends. The V gene's germline CDR1 is DFQATT and CDR2 SNEGSKA (reference sequence). The CDR3 spells CSADGSGFISQETQYF. DNA of the CDR3: TGCAGTGCTGACGGATCAGGGTTTATCAGCCAAGAGACCCAGTACTTC.

This clonotype appeared many times. The chain employs TRBV5-1 and TRBJ2-7; D possibly corresponds to TRBD2 (5 bases). Germline CDR1 SGHRS, CDR2 YFSETQ. This CDR3 has 13 amino acids. V gave up 0 bases and J gave up 4 bases, with 8 bases separating them. CDR3 sequence: CASSLAGEYEQYF. CDR3 nucleotides: TGCGCCAGCAGCTTGGCCGGGGAGTACGAGCAGTACTTC.

This clonotype has more than one count but fewer than ten. The chain combines TRBV7-2 with TRBJ2-3; TRBD2 might be the D (5 bases). The germline V gene encodes CDR1 SGHTA and CDR2 FQGNSA. V dropped 3 bases and J dropped 3 bases, with 10 bases sitting between them. There are 14 residues in the CDR3. DNA of the CDR3: TGTGCCAGCAGCTTGTTTGTAGCGACAGATACGCAGTATTTT. As protein: CASSLFVATDTQYF.

In this sample, this clonotype turned up a few times. The J gene is TRBJ2-1, the V gene TRBV6-2 or TRBV6-3, with D possibly TRBD2 on 5 matching bases. The V gene lost 10 bases and the J gene lost 6 bases, with 10 bases spanning the gap. The CDR3 runs to 11 residues. In germline, CDR1 is MNHEY, CDR2 SVGEGT. The CDR3 nucleotides are TGTGCCACTTCGCGGGTCAATGAGCAGTTCTTC. Translation: CATSRVNEQFF.

This clonotype turned up a few times. The gene calls are TRBV6-2 or TRBV6-3 and TRBJ2-1; 7 nucleotides align to TRBD2. The CDR3 consists of 14 residues. After removal of 8 bases from V and 0 bases from J, the junction contained 4 bases not matched to a gene. In germline, CDR1 is MNHEY, CDR2 SVGEGT. This CDR3 is CASLAESSYNEQFF. In DNA form, the CDR3 reads TGTGCCAGCCTAGCGGAGAGCTCCTACAATGAGCAGTTCTTC.

This clonotype occurred a few times. The chain is built from TRBV7-9 and TRBJ2-3; tentative D call: TRBD2 (6 bases). Germline V lookup: CDR1 SEHNR, CDR2 FQNEAQ (reference sequence). V was cut by 0 bases and J by 1 base, with 14 bases left in between. The CDR3 is made up of 17 amino acids. CDR3 sequence reads: CASSLAWAREGTDTQYF. In DNA form, the CDR3 reads TGTGCCAGCAGCTTAGCGTGGGCCAGGGAGGGCACAGATACGCAGTATTTT. Drawing the rest from reference TRBV7-9 and TRBJ2-3, the complete variable domain is DTGVSQNPRHKITKRGQNVTFRCDPISEHNRLYWYRQTLGQGPEFLTYFQNEAQLEKSRLLSDRFSAERPKGSFSTLEIQRTEQGDSAMYLCASSLAWAREGTDTQYFGPGTRLTVL.

The V gene is TRBV25-1, the J gene TRBJ1-1; D unclear. CDR1 is MGHDK and CDR2 is SYGVNS in the germline V gene. V lost 4 bases and J lost 1, with 13 bases in between. This CDR3 has 15 amino acids. The CDR3 sequence: CASSGARLPNTEAFF. Written as DNA, the CDR3 is TGTGCCAGCAGTGGGGCACGTCTCCCGAACACTGAAGCTTTCTTT. Full variable domain (remainder filled in from reference TRBV25-1 and TRBJ1-1): EADIYQTPRYLVIGTGKKITLECSQTMGHDKMYWYQQDPGMELHLIHYSYGVNSTEKGDLSSESTVSRIRTEHFPLTLESARPSHTSQYLCASSGARLPNTEAFFGQGTRLTVV.

V usage is TRBV4-1 and J usage is TRBJ2-1; 7 bases line up with TRBD2. The junction had 4 bases not matched to a gene; V was cut back by 1 base and J by 1 base. The CDR3 runs to 16 residues. Per the germline V gene, CDR1 is MGHRA and CDR2 is YSYEKL. The CDR3 region is CASSQGVGGSYNEQFF. As DNA, the CDR3 is TGCGCCAGCAGCCAAGGCGTCGGGGGGTCCTACAATGAGCAGTTCTTC.

The rearrangement joins TRBV24-1 to TRBJ2-3; 7 nucleotides align to TRBD1. The V gene's germline CDR1 is KGHDR and CDR2 SFDVKD. CDR3 length: 13 amino acids. The V and J ends lost 9 bases and 3 bases, in that order; junction bases with no gene match: 5. The DNA for the CDR3 is TGTGCCACCGGGACAGAGCGAACAGATACGCAGTATTTT. It yields the protein CATGTERTDTQYF.

The chain combines TRBV28 with TRBJ2-7; the D call may be TRBD1 or TRBD2 (5 bases each). The V end was cut by 6 bases, the J end by 2 bases, with 14 bases between. The CDR3 is made up of 14 amino acids. Per germline, CDR1 MDHEN and CDR2 SYDVKM. CDR3 protein: CASRDSGRAYEQYF. The CDR3 coding sequence is TGTGCCAGCAGAGACTCGGGGCGAGCCTACGAGCAGTACTTC.

This clonotype was counted only a few times. This chain connects TRBV9 to TRBJ2-5, with TRBD1 as a possible D gene (6 bases). V was cut by 3 bases and J by 3 bases, with 15 bases left in between. There are 15 residues in the CDR3. Germline CDR1 SGDLS, CDR2 YYNGEE. The CDR3 sequence is CASSANQQGKETQYF. In nucleotides, the CDR3 is TGTGCCAGCAGCGCCAACCAACAGGGAAAAGAGACCCAGTACTTC.

This clonotype showed up just a few times. CDR3 sequence reads: CASSQGWGTGELFF. The CDR3 bases are TGTGCCAGCAGCCAAGGGTGGGGCACCGGGGAGCTGTTTTTT. The chain carries TRBV4-2 and TRBJ2-2; D gene uncertain. Trimming took 1 base from V and 4 from J, leaving 7 bases between them. Germline lookup yields CDR1 LGHNA and CDR2 YNFKEQ. The CDR3 has 14 amino acids.

The chain combines TRBV20-1 with TRBJ2-5; TRBD2 matches at 12 bases. With V trimmed by 3 bases and J by 6 bases, 8 bases remained unmatched. The CDR3 is 15 residues long. Germline V CDR1 and CDR2: DFQATT, SNEGSKA (reference sequence). The CDR3 sequence: CSASPLAGGPQTQYF. In nucleotides, the CDR3 is TGCAGTGCTAGTCCCCTAGCGGGGGGGCCGCAGACCCAGTACTTC.

The J gene is TRBJ1-1, the V gene TRBV7-9, with TRBD1 matching 7 bases. The length of the CDR3 is 15 residues. Germline values: CDR1 SEHNR, CDR2 FQNEAQ (reference sequence). V shed 3 bases and J 1 base; nucleotides not matched to a gene: 5. The CDR3 DNA sequence: TGTGCCAGCAGCTTCACCGGGACAGAGAACACTGAAGCTTTCTTT. It is translated as CASSFTGTENTEAFF.

This clonotype was picked up a small number of times. The J gene is TRBJ2-7, the V gene TRBV20-1; 7 bases align to TRBD1. This CDR3 spans 16 amino acids. Germline V gene lookup returns CDR1 DFQATT and CDR2 SNEGSKA (reference sequence). Trimming removed 2 bases from V and 2 bases from J; junction bases left unmatched: 12. The chain's CDR3 is CSARSRVGDSTYEQYF. The CDR3 DNA sequence: TGCAGTGCTAGATCCAGGGTAGGGGACAGTACCTACGAGCAGTACTTC.

This clonotype was found a few times. The chain couples TRBV4-3 to TRBJ2-7; 8 bases align to TRBD1. V trimming: 2 bases; J trimming: 0 bases; junction bases outside the gene matches: 3. The CDR3 is 15 residues long. Germline CDR1 LGHNA, CDR2 YSLEER. The CDR3: CASSQKTGASYEQYF. In DNA form, the CDR3 reads TGCGCCAGCAGCCAAAAGACAGGGGCCTCCTACGAGCAGTACTTC.

This clonotype was detected a few times. The V and J genes are TRBV20-1 and TRBJ2-1, with TRBD2 matching 9 bases. The CDR3 has 15 residues. Trimming cost V 6 bases and J 4 bases; bases outside gene matches: 10. CDR1 is DFQATT, CDR2 SNEGSKA, per germline (reference sequence). CDR3 region: CSARPISGGYNEQFF. DNA of the CDR3: TGCAGTGCAAGACCTATTAGCGGGGGTTACAATGAGCAGTTCTTC.

This clonotype was counted a few times. Relative to the germline gene, one junction end is altered; a read error may explain this. This chain uses TRBV7-7 with TRBJ2-5; 7 bases are shared with TRBD1. The germline V gene has CDR1 SSHAT and CDR2 FNYEAQ (reference sequence). CDR3 length equals 15 residues. CDR3 DNA: TGTGCTAGCAGCTTAGTGACAGGGCCCAAAGAGACCCAGTACTTC. Encoded protein: CASSLVTGPKETQYF.

The chain links TRBV6-1 to TRBJ1-4; D remains unclear. V was shortened by 6 bases and J by 6 bases, with 17 bases between the two germline ends. Germline-derived CDR1 and CDR2 are MNHNS and SASEGT. The CDR3 is made up of 15 amino acids. This CDR3 reads CASRGRGWSDEKLFF. In nucleotides, the CDR3 is TGTGCCAGCAGAGGGAGAGGGTGGTCGGATGAAAAACTGTTTTTT.

This clonotype has just a few counts. One base away lies a much larger clone, so this may be a sequencing read error. V and J are TRBV7-2 and TRBJ2-7; D may be TRBD2 (6 bases). V lost 4 bases and J 7 bases, leaving 17 bases between the germline ends. Germline CDR1 is SGHTA and CDR2 is FQGNSA. There are 14 residues in the CDR3. CDR3 protein: CASSSPTAGSEQYF. In DNA, the CDR3 is TGTGCCAGCAGCTCCCCCACGGCGGGATCTGAGCAGTACTTC.

This clonotype was seen ten or more times. The chain couples TRBV4-2 to TRBJ2-5; perhaps D is TRBD1 or TRBD2 (5 bases each). Looked up from germline, CDR1 is LGHNA and CDR2 is YNFKEQ. The CDR3 runs to 14 residues. Deletions cut 4 bases from V and 6 bases from J, with 15 bases between. CDR3 in amino acids: CASSLLRGWKTQYF. CDR3 DNA: TGTGCCAGCAGCCTTCTGAGGGGATGGAAGACCCAGTACTTC.

Here the CDR3 reads CASSELGGLGEQYF. The CDR3, as DNA: TGTGCCAGCAGTGAACTCGGGGGCCTAGGCGAGCAGTACTTC. The chain has TRBV6-1 and TRBJ2-7; D is tentatively TRBD1 or TRBD2 (6 bases each). Trimming left V 2 bases short and J 6 bases short, with 14 bases between. CDR3 size: 14 residues. Germline-derived CDR1 and CDR2 are MNHNS and SASEGT.

This clonotype was seen a few times. This rearrangement joins TRBV14 to TRBJ2-4, with a weak D call TRBD2 (6 bases). CDR1 is SGHDN and CDR2 is FVKESK in the germline V gene. Trimming removed 3 bases at V and 1 base at J, with 16 bases between. The CDR3 spans 17 residues. The CDR3 bases are TGTGCCAGCAGCCATGGAGGGGCAAGTATCGCCAAAAACATTCAGTACTTC. Translation: CASSHGGASIAKNIQYF.

This clonotype was seen a few times. This chain uses TRBV5-1 with TRBJ1-2; 8 nucleotides agree with TRBD1. CDR1 and CDR2 (germline): SGHRS, YFSETQ. The V segment lost 5 bases and the J segment 2 bases; nucleotides outside the gene matches: 8. This CDR3 has 15 amino acids. The CDR3 spells CASRPGTGGNYGYTF. CDR3 DNA sequence: TGCGCCAGCAGACCAGGGACAGGAGGAAACTATGGCTACACCTTC. Supplemented by reference TRBV5-1 and TRBJ1-2, the full variable domain reads KAGVTQTPRYLIKTRGQQVTLSCSPISGHRSVSWYQQTPGQGLQFLFEYFSETQRNKGNFPGRFSGRQFSNSRSEMNVSTLELGDSALYLCASRPGTGGNYGYTFGSGTRLTVV.

A few counts support this clonotype. V gene TRBV7-2 combines with J gene TRBJ2-5; 8 bases match TRBD1. Per germline, CDR1 SGHTA and CDR2 FQGNSA. The trim removed 6 bases at V and 4 bases at J, leaving 10 bases unmatched. The CDR3 extends over 15 amino acids. Here the CDR3 DNA reads TGTGCCAGCAGACGAGAAGGACAGGGTGGAGAGACCCAGTACTTC. Translating it yields CASRREGQGGETQYF.